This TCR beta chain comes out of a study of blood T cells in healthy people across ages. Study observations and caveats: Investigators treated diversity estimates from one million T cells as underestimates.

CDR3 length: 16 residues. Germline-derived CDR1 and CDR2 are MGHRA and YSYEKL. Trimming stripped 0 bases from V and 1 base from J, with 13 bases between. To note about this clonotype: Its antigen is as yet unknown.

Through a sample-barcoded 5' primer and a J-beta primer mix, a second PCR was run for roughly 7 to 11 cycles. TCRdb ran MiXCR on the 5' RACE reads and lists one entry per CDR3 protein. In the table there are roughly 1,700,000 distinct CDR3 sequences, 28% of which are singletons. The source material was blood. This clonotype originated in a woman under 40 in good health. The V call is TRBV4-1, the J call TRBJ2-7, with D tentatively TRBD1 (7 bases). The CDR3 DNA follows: TGCGCCAGCAGCCAAGATTTCAGGGGGGTTTCCTACGAGCAGTACTTC. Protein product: CASSQDFRGVSYEQYF.